Presented here are 19 T cell receptor beta chains from one specimen sequenced in a study of Ad26.COV2.S vaccination and SARS-CoV-2 variants. TCRdb's copy holds only in-frame clones and misses some; the assay was immunoSEQ multiplex PCR. The table records about 370,000 clones, approximately 90% of them present only once. The treatment: roughly 20 received Ad26.COV2.S at low or high dose, single or two shots; about five received placebo; per-sample allocation not given. Samples were taken on day 63 after the first vaccine or placebo injection. Sequences were derived from peripheral blood, sampled in a trial of Ad26.COV2.S vaccine versus placebo. These TCRs come from a person aged 18-65 years who received the Ad26.COV2.S COVID-19 vaccine or a placebo.

This clone came up once. J is TRBJ2-1 and V is TRBV11-3; D remains unclear. Germline CDR1 is SGHNT and CDR2 is YENEEA. The V end was cut by 3 bases, the J end by 0 bases, with 6 bases between. The CDR3 runs 14 residues. Here the CDR3 reads CASSLGSSYNEQFF. For the CDR3, the DNA is TGTGCCAGCAGCTTGGGAAGCTCCTACAATGAGCAGTTCTTC.

The table lists this clone with a count of one. V and J are TRBV7-9 and TRBJ2-1, with TRBD2 identical over 9 bases. This CDR3 is built from 14 residues. Germline V lookup: CDR1 SEHNR, CDR2 FQNEAQ (reference sequence). V was clipped by 3 bases and J by 8 bases; unmatched bases: 5. The CDR3, as DNA: TGTGCCAGCAGCTTGCGGGAGGGCGGCTATGAGCAGTTCTTC. It encodes CASSLREGGYEQFF.

V gene TRBV9 combines with J gene TRBJ2-7; 8 positions agree with TRBD1. Per the germline V gene, CDR1 is SGDLS and CDR2 is YYNGEE. J was trimmed by 6 bases and V by 0 bases; bases with no gene match: 8. CDR3 length: 15 amino acids. As DNA, the CDR3 is TGTGCCAGCAGCGTAGCGCCAGGGGGCGAGTCCGAGCAGTACTTC. Encoded protein: CASSVAPGGESEQYF. Based on the CDR3 plus reference TRBV9 and TRBJ2-7, the full variable domain is DSGVTQTPKHLITATGQRVTLRCSPRSGDLSVYWYQQSLDQGLQFLIQYYNGEERAKGNILERFSAQQFPDLHSELNLSSLELGDSALYFCASSVAPGGESEQYFGPGTRLTVT.

This clone has a handful of counts. The same CDR3 can be traced to other DNA sequences in this sample. V usage is TRBV5-1 and J usage is TRBJ2-2; D unresolved. CDR3 size: 16 residues. The V end was cut by 0 bases, the J end by 0 bases, with 9 bases between. The germline CDR1 and CDR2 sequences are SGHRS and YFSETQ. DNA for the CDR3: TGCGCCAGCAGCTTGGAGGTGACGGCGAACACCGGGGAGCTGTTTTTT. Translation gives CASSLEVTANTGELFF.

V gene TRBV5-6 combines with J gene TRBJ2-4; TRBD2 agrees at 7 bases. V lost 5 bases and J lost 1; bases outside the gene matches: 6. The CDR3 has 15 residues. In germline, CDR1 is SGHDT, CDR2 YYEEEE. The CDR3 reads CASSFGLVAKNIQYF. CDR3 coding DNA: TGTGCCAGCAGTTTCGGACTAGTCGCCAAAAACATTCAGTACTTC.

The chain carries TRBV5-6 and TRBJ2-2, with D perhaps TRBD2 (6 bases). The CDR3 contains 16 residues. The V end was cut by 4 bases, the J end by 2 bases, with 15 bases between. Germline V CDR1 and CDR2: SGHDT, YYEEEE. The CDR3 bases are TGTGCCAGCAGCGCTGGCGCTAGCGTTAACACCGGGGAGCTGTTTTTT. Translated: CASSAGASVNTGELFF.

This chain links TRBV24-1 with TRBJ2-3; 12 positions match TRBD2. From germline, CDR1 is KGHDR and CDR2 SFDVKD. This CDR3 region has 17 residues. V trimming: 6 bases; J trimming: 12 bases; junction bases outside the gene matches: 18. The CDR3 sequence: CATSSVTSGRRSGLQYF. The CDR3 region has the DNA TGTGCCACCAGTTCGGTAACTAGCGGGAGGAGATCAGGGCTCCAGTATTTT.

This chain uses TRBV9 with TRBJ2-2; TRBD2 matches 14 bases. Per the germline V gene, CDR1 is SGDLS and CDR2 is YYNGEE. Trimming removed 3 bases from V and 5 bases from J; junction bases left unmatched: 6. The CDR3 has 17 amino acids. This CDR3 reads CASSAGLAGVRTGELFF. Here the CDR3 DNA reads TGTGCCAGCAGCGCGGGACTAGCGGGAGTAAGGACCGGGGAGCTGTTTTTT.

The chain employs TRBV5-4 and TRBJ2-2; D perhaps matches TRBD1 (7 bases). The germline V and J ends were trimmed by 9 bases and 4 bases, with 16 bases remaining between them. CDR3 length equals 14 residues. Germline V gene data show CDR1 as SGHNT and CDR2 as YYREEE (reference sequence). In nucleotides, the CDR3 is TGTGCCACCACAAGCCAGGGGGGCACCGGGGAGCTGTTTTTT. Its protein product is CATTSQGGTGELFF.

The V and J genes are TRBV6-5 and TRBJ2-2, with 7 bases lining up with TRBD1. CDR3 length: 15 residues. Per germline, CDR1 MNHEY and CDR2 SVGAGI. The junction had 6 bases not matched to a gene; V was cut back by 8 bases and J by 0 bases. The CDR3, as DNA: TGTGCCAGCCTGAAGGGGGCAGCGAACACCGGGGAGCTGTTTTTT. Translated: CASLKGAANTGELFF.

The chain carries TRBV19 and TRBJ1-4; the match to TRBD1 covers 9 bases. The CDR3 sequence is 14 residues long. Germline CDR1 reads LNHDA; CDR2 reads SQIVND (reference sequence). V gave up 6 bases and J gave up 6 bases; unmatched junction bases: 5. CDR3 residues: CASRSTGGDEKLFF. The CDR3 DNA reads as TGTGCCAGTAGGTCGACAGGGGGGGATGAAAAACTGTTTTTT.

The chain uses TRBV7-9 and TRBJ1-2; 8 bases align to TRBD1. Germline values: CDR1 SEHNR, CDR2 FQNEAQ (reference sequence). Trimming at V came to 5 bases and at J to 4 bases, leaving 15 bases not matched to a gene. The CDR3 covers 17 residues. The CDR3 DNA sequence: TGTGCCAGCAGCACCCCGAACCGACAGGGGTTTCTCTATGGCTACACCTTC. Amino acid sequence: CASSTPNRQGFLYGYTF. Looking up the rest from reference TRBV7-9 and TRBJ1-2 gives the full variable domain: DTGVSQNPRHKITKRGQNVTFRCDPISEHNRLYWYRQTLGQGPEFLTYFQNEAQLEKSRLLSDRFSAERPKGSFSTLEIQRTEQGDSAMYLCASSTPNRQGFLYGYTFGSGTRLTVV.

V gene TRBV28 combines with J gene TRBJ1-3, with a possible D match to TRBD1 (6 bases). Germline lookup yields CDR1 MDHEN and CDR2 SYDVKM. V was shortened by 3 bases and J by 3 bases, with 12 bases between the two germline ends. This CDR3 has 15 amino acids. This CDR3 reads CASSLGGGSGNTIYF. The CDR3 region has the DNA TGTGCCAGCAGTTTGGGAGGGGGGAGTGGAAACACCATATATTTT. Combining the CDR3 with reference TRBV28 and TRBJ1-3 gives the whole variable domain DVKVTQSSRYLVKRTGEKVFLECVQDMDHENMFWYRQDPGLGLRLIYFSYDVKMKEKGDIPEGYSVSREKKERFSLILESASTNQTSMYLCASSLGGGSGNTIYFGEGSWLTVV.

The chain is built from TRBV6-6 and TRBJ2-5; D is unclear. Germline-derived CDR1 and CDR2 are MNHNY and SVGAGI (reference sequence). This CDR3 comprises 13 residues. Trimming stripped 2 bases from V and 3 bases from J, with 7 bases between. The CDR3 sequence: CASSYATEETQYF. The DNA for the CDR3 is TGTGCCAGCAGTTACGCCACGGAAGAGACCCAGTACTTC.

In this sample, this clone turned up a few times. The chain uses TRBV29-1 and TRBJ1-1; D possibly corresponds to TRBD1 (5 bases). The CDR3 loop spans 14 amino acids. Germline V gives CDR1 SQVTM, CDR2 ANQGSEA. V was cut by 6 bases and J by 4 bases, with 18 bases left in between. The CDR3 bases are TGCAGCGTCCTCGTGTCCCAGGGAGGCACTGAAGCTTTCTTT. This encodes CSVLVSQGGTEAFF.

The chain joins TRBV9 to TRBJ2-5, with D perhaps being TRBD1 or TRBD2 (6 bases each). CDR1 is SGDLS, CDR2 YYNGEE, per germline. This CDR3 is built from 15 residues. The V end lost 0 bases, the J end lost 5 bases, and 14 bases lay between the germline ends. The CDR3 reads CASSVDVGGVETQYF. In nucleotides, the CDR3 is TGTGCCAGCAGCGTAGATGTCGGGGGCGTCGAGACCCAGTACTTC.

This chain uses TRBV21-1 with TRBJ2-1; the DNA was not compared with TRBD2, the D call given in the table. TRBV21-1 is described as a pseudogene. The CDR3 has 16 amino acids. The chain's CDR3 is CASSARLAGSYNEQFF. CDR3 nucleotides: TGTGCCAGCAGCGCCCGACTAGCGGGCTCCTACAATGAGCAGTTCTTC.

This chain connects TRBV19 to TRBJ2-3; TRBD2 matches at 7 bases. The V gene's germline CDR1 is LNHDA and CDR2 SQIVND (reference sequence). The CDR3 is 13 residues long. Trimming at V came to 4 bases and at J to 3 bases, leaving 1 base not matched to a gene. CDR3 residues: CASSRGGTDTQYF. The CDR3 bases are TGTGCCAGTAGTAGGGGGGGGACAGATACGCAGTATTTT.

The chain joins TRBV6-6 to TRBJ2-7; 7 positions agree with TRBD2. The CDR3 has 13 amino acids. V shed 4 bases and J 6 bases; nucleotides not matched to a gene: 6. Germline values: CDR1 MNHNY, CDR2 SVGAGI (reference sequence). The CDR3: CASSSTGLGEQYF. DNA for the CDR3: TGTGCCAGCAGTTCGACCGGACTAGGCGAGCAGTACTTC.